This entry concerns a single TCR beta chain. The target antigen is unknown. Genomic DNA of every subset was divided equally among multiple immunoSEQ plates. Only in-frame clones appear in the TCRdb table, and some are missing; sequencing was by immunoSEQ multiplex PCR. The table has some 790,000 clones, about two thirds seen once. These data originate in a study of shared clonotypes between healthy human individuals. Notes on the study in general: Naive subsets, compared against memory subsets, generally had larger estimated richness values.

Germline assignment: CDR1 SEHNR and CDR2 FQNEAQ (reference sequence). The V and J ends lost 5 bases and 0 bases respectively, with 10 bases between them. This CDR3 has 15 amino acids. V is TRBV7-9 and J is TRBJ1-4; D is possibly TRBD1 (6 bases). This clonotype was obtained from a woman aged 25 to 39 in good health. Sequenced: memory CD4+ T cells sorted from blood. Documented subset: CD45RA-negative fraction. CDR3 bases: TGTGCCAGCAGCCAAGGACAGTCAACTAATGAAAAACTGTTTTTT. Protein product: CASSQGQSTNEKLFF.